The 25 T cell receptor beta chains given below trace back to one sample, sequenced in a study of glioma-infiltrating T cells after dendritic cell vaccination. TCRdb's table, derived via immunoSEQ multiplex PCR, lists solely in-frame clones and lacks some. The sample shows around 58,000 clones, about 81% of them seen only once. The source was blood, collected before dendritic cell vaccination. Receptors were obtained from a human donor with glioblastoma.

The J gene is TRBJ2-2, the V gene TRBV6-6; 7 nucleotides agree with TRBD1. This CDR3 is built from 14 residues. Germline V gene lookup returns CDR1 MNHNY and CDR2 SVGAGI (reference sequence). The ends lost 5 bases at V and 6 bases at J; junction bases unmatched: 6. Here the CDR3 reads CASSGYRGPGELFF. The CDR3 DNA is TGTGCCAGCAGTGGCTACAGGGGTCCCGGGGAGCTGTTTTTT.

This clone turned up a few times. This chain connects TRBV7-9 to TRBJ2-7; tentative D call: TRBD1 (8 bases). The CDR3 loop spans 14 amino acids. V was pared by 2 bases and J by 6 bases, with 14 bases between. The germline gives CDR1 SEHNR, CDR2 FQNEAQ (reference sequence). DNA of the CDR3: TGTGCCAGCAGCTTAAACAGGGGGAGGGTCGAGCAGTACTTC. It is translated as CASSLNRGRVEQYF.

The CDR3 spells CASMVKGAWSPLHF. CDR3 DNA sequence: TGCGCCAGCATGGTGAAGGGGGCTTGGTCACCCCTCCACTTT. The chain employs TRBV10-2 and TRBJ1-6; 7 bases align to TRBD1. There are 14 residues in the CDR3. The V segment lost 7 bases and the J segment 10 bases; nucleotides outside the gene matches: 10. Germline CDR1 and CDR2: WSHSY and SAAADI.

The CDR3 is CASSLGSGRGLYEQYF. CDR3 bases: TGTGCCAGCAGCCTTGGTAGTGGCAGGGGATTATACGAGCAGTACTTC. The chain is built from TRBV4-2 and TRBJ2-7, with D tentatively TRBD1 (6 bases). Germline loops: CDR1 LGHNA, CDR2 YNFKEQ. This CDR3 region has 16 residues. With 4 bases removed from V and 4 bases from J, the gap between germline ends came to 20 bases.

The chain links TRBV7-2 to TRBJ2-2; TRBD2 agrees at 9 bases. This CDR3 has 16 amino acids. The V segment lost 5 bases and the J segment 6 bases; nucleotides outside the gene matches: 10. Germline V gives CDR1 SGHTA, CDR2 FQGNSA. The CDR3: CASSRAGLAESGELFF. The CDR3 DNA sequence: TGTGCCAGCAGCCGCGCGGGACTAGCTGAGTCCGGGGAGCTGTTTTTT.

The chain combines TRBV6-4 with TRBJ2-5, with 11 bases aligning to TRBD2. The CDR3 is 15 residues long. Germline values: CDR1 MRHNA, CDR2 SNTAGT. After removal of 6 bases from V and 2 bases from J, the junction contained 5 bases not matched to a gene. Here the CDR3 reads CASSPTSGVQETQYF. The DNA of the CDR3 is TGTGCCAGCAGCCCGACTAGCGGGGTACAAGAGACCCAGTACTTC.

This clone was counted between two and nine times. The chain has TRBV6-6 and TRBJ1-3; no clear D. Germline V gene lookup returns CDR1 MNHNY and CDR2 SVGAGI (reference sequence). The CDR3 has 14 amino acids. V was trimmed by 5 bases and J by 0 bases, leaving 8 bases between them. CDR3 loop: CASSRTDSGNTIYF. In DNA, the CDR3 is TGTGCCAGCAGTCGAACAGACTCTGGAAACACCATATATTTT.

The J gene is TRBJ2-1, the V gene TRBV7-2; 14 bases match TRBD2. This CDR3 spans 15 amino acids. V was pared by 4 bases and J by 10 bases, with 6 bases of the junction left unmatched. Germline-derived CDR1 and CDR2 are SGHTA and FQGNSA. CDR3 in amino acids: CASSSTSGGAWEQFF. The CDR3 bases are TGTGCCAGCAGCTCGACTAGCGGGGGGGCCTGGGAGCAGTTCTTC.

The chain employs TRBV2 and TRBJ2-5; possible D gene TRBD1, 6 bases. Judging by the DNA end, TRBJ2-7 fits better; the J call may be wrong. Germline assignment: CDR1 SNHLY and CDR2 FYNNEI. The CDR3 is 14 residues long. The CDR3, as DNA: TGTGCCAGCAGTGCATGGACAGTCTTTGACGAGCAGTACTTC. Residues: CASSAWTVFDEQYF.

The rearrangement links TRBV6-4 to TRBJ2-3; the match to TRBD2 covers 13 bases. The CDR3 is 16 residues long. Germline V gives CDR1 MRHNA, CDR2 SNTAGT. After removal of 6 bases from V and 1 base from J, the junction contained 4 bases not matched to a gene. The CDR3 region is CASSPGTSGGTDTQYF. The CDR3 region has the DNA TGTGCCAGCAGCCCTGGGACTAGCGGGGGCACAGATACGCAGTATTTT.

V and J are TRBV4-1 and TRBJ2-5; D unclear. Trimming removed 0 bases at V and 8 bases at J, with 13 bases between. The CDR3 is 14 residues long. The V gene's germline CDR1 is MGHRA and CDR2 YSYEKL. The CDR3 sequence is CASSQDGVIGTQYF. Here the CDR3 DNA reads TGCGCCAGCAGCCAAGATGGAGTTATAGGTACCCAGTACTTC.

The chain couples TRBV6-5 to TRBJ2-3; TRBD2 matches 7 bases. The CDR3 is made up of 15 amino acids. Germline V gene data show CDR1 as MNHEY and CDR2 as SVGAGI. V gave up 6 bases and J gave up 1 base; unmatched junction bases: 7. The CDR3 protein is CASRRAGYGTDTQYF. CDR3 DNA: TGTGCCAGCAGGAGAGCGGGGTACGGCACAGATACGCAGTATTTT.

This clone has only one observation. This chain uses TRBV7-9 with TRBJ1-5, with a tentative D call TRBD1 (6 bases). V was clipped by 4 bases and J by 9 bases, with 19 bases between them. CDR1 and CDR2 (germline): SEHNR, FQNEAQ (reference sequence). The CDR3 runs to 15 residues. The CDR3 loop is CASSSSRGPSGPQHF. The CDR3 DNA sequence: TGTGCCAGCAGCTCGTCCAGGGGACCCTCAGGGCCCCAGCATTTT. Variable domain in full (rest from reference TRBV7-9 and TRBJ1-5): DTGVSQNPRHKITKRGQNVTFRCDPISEHNRLYWYRQTLGQGPEFLTYFQNEAQLEKSRLLSDRFSAERPKGSFSTLEIQRTEQGDSAMYLCASSSSRGPSGPQHFGDGTRLSIL.

The chain carries TRBV5-4 and TRBJ1-1; possibly TRBD1 for D (5 bases). Germline V gives CDR1 SGHNT, CDR2 YYREEE (reference sequence). CDR3 length equals 14 residues. Trimming took 4 bases from V and 4 from J, leaving 14 bases between them. CDR3 sequence (DNA): TGTGCCAGCAGCGGGACTCTCGGAGTCACTGAAGCTTTCTTT. It translates to CASSGTLGVTEAFF.

The chain recombines TRBV7-9 with TRBJ2-2, with TRBD1 as a possible D gene (5 bases). Germline CDR1 reads SEHNR; CDR2 reads FQNEAQ (reference sequence). This CDR3 spans 16 amino acids. V was cut by 3 bases and J by 8 bases, with 19 bases left in between. The CDR3 DNA reads as TGTGCCAGCAGCTTTCGCGCGCAGGGCGATTTAGGGGAGCTGTTTTTT. The encoded protein is CASSFRAQGDLGELFF.

The chain recombines TRBV28 with TRBJ2-5, with a weak D call TRBD2 (6 bases). V was shortened by 9 bases and J by 2 bases, with 10 bases between the two germline ends. The germline V gene has CDR1 MDHEN and CDR2 SYDVKM. This CDR3 is 12 amino acids long. The CDR3 protein is CASQGLQETQYF. As DNA, the CDR3 is TGTGCCAGTCAGGGACTTCAAGAGACCCAGTACTTC. Full variable domain (remainder filled in from reference TRBV28 and TRBJ2-5): DVKVTQSSRYLVKRTGEKVFLECVQDMDHENMFWYRQDPGLGLRLIYFSYDVKMKEKGDIPEGYSVSREKKERFSLILESASTNQTSMYLCASQGLQETQYFGPGTRLLVL.

The V and J genes are TRBV2 and TRBJ2-2; TRBD2 matches 7 bases. Germline trimming cut 5 bases from V and 0 bases from J; bases unmatched to any gene: 3. The CDR3 runs 15 residues. Looked up from germline, CDR1 is SNHLY and CDR2 is FYNNEI. The CDR3 nucleotides are TGTGCCAGCAGTCGGGACTACACGAACACCGGGGAGCTGTTTTTT. Amino acid sequence: CASSRDYTNTGELFF.

The chain has TRBV9 and TRBJ1-4; D unclear. CDR3 length: 14 amino acids. Germline V gene sequence: CDR1 SGDLS, CDR2 YYNGEE. The V and J ends lost 4 bases and 2 bases respectively, with 9 bases between them. In nucleotides, the CDR3 is TGTGCCAGCAGCCCCGTCGGTACTAATGAAAAACTGTTTTTT. Translated: CASSPVGTNEKLFF. The full variable domain, its missing parts supplied by reference TRBV9 and TRBJ1-4, is DSGVTQTPKHLITATGQRVTLRCSPRSGDLSVYWYQQSLDQGLQFLIQYYNGEERAKGNILERFSAQQFPDLHSELNLSSLELGDSALYFCASSPVGTNEKLFFGSGTQLSVL.

The CDR3 DNA follows: TGTGCCAGCAGTGCGATGGGACAGTTGGGGGCCCAGCCCCAGCATTTT. Translated: CASSAMGQLGAQPQHF. This rearrangement joins TRBV2 to TRBJ1-5; 7 nucleotides match TRBD1. The length of the CDR3 is 16 residues. The trim removed 4 bases at V and 7 bases at J, leaving 13 bases unmatched. Germline V lookup: CDR1 SNHLY, CDR2 FYNNEI.

V is TRBV5-1 and J is TRBJ2-5; D may be TRBD2 (5 bases). The J call could be wrong; TRBJ2-7 is a better fit for the DNA end. The CDR3 sequence is 14 residues long. Germline assignment: CDR1 SGHRS and CDR2 YFSETQ. CDR3 region: CASSLDGMNYEQYF. DNA for the CDR3: TGCGCCAGCAGCTTGGACGGGATGAACTACGAGCAGTACTTC.

The chain recombines TRBV6-1 with TRBJ1-5; possibly TRBD1 for D (5 bases). This CDR3 has 15 residues. Germline V gene sequence: CDR1 MNHNS, CDR2 SASEGT. V lost 4 bases to trimming and J lost 0 bases, with 10 bases between them. The CDR3 DNA sequence: TGTGCCAGCAGTGCAGGGTCCGATAGCAATCAGCCCCAGCATTTT. It encodes CASSAGSDSNQPQHF.

The chain has TRBV13 and TRBJ2-7, with D unresolved. V was cut by 5 bases and J by 4 bases, with 9 bases left in between. CDR1 and CDR2 from the germline V gene are PRHDT and FYEKMQ (reference sequence). The CDR3 length is 12 residues. The CDR3 protein is CASSPNTYEQYF. CDR3 bases: TGTGCCAGCAGCCCTAATACGTACGAGCAGTACTTC. Full variable domain (outside the CDR3, taken from reference TRBV13 and TRBJ2-7): AAGVIQSPRHLIKEKRETATLKCYPIPRHDTVYWYQQGPGQDPQFLISFYEKMQSDKGSIPDRFSAQQFSDYHSELNMSSLELGDSALYFCASSPNTYEQYFGPGTRLTVT.

The chain uses TRBV6-1 and TRBJ1-2; possible D gene TRBD1, 5 bases. The CDR3 is 14 amino acids. The ends were cut back, 10 bases at V and 0 bases at J, with 15 bases in the middle. From germline, CDR1 is MNHNS and CDR2 SASEGT. The CDR3 spells CAIAETVANYGYTF. The CDR3 DNA follows: TGTGCCATCGCTGAGACAGTTGCTAACTATGGCTACACCTTC.

V and J are TRBV2 and TRBJ2-3; TRBD1 might be the D (6 bases). V was shortened by 9 bases and J by 4 bases, with 11 bases between the two germline ends. CDR1 is SNHLY, CDR2 FYNNEI, per germline. The length of the CDR3 is 12 residues. CDR3 in amino acids: CASHREADTQYF. Here the CDR3 DNA reads TGTGCCAGTCACAGGGAAGCAGATACGCAGTATTTT. Drawing the rest from reference TRBV2 and TRBJ2-3, the complete variable domain is EPEVTQTPSHQVTQMGQEVILRCVPISNHLYFYWYRQILGQKVEFLVSFYNNEISEKSEIFDDQFSVERPDGSNFTLKIRSTKLEDSAMYFCASHREADTQYFGPGTRLTVL.

This clone has just a few counts. The rearrangement uses TRBV7-9 and TRBJ2-2; D unresolved. Trimming removed 0 bases from V and 5 bases from J, with 7 bases in between. Germline V CDR1 and CDR2: SEHNR, FQNEAQ (reference sequence). CDR3 length: 14 residues. This chain's CDR3 is CASSLAQSTGELFF. The CDR3, as DNA: TGTGCCAGCAGCTTAGCACAGAGTACCGGGGAGCTGTTTTTT.